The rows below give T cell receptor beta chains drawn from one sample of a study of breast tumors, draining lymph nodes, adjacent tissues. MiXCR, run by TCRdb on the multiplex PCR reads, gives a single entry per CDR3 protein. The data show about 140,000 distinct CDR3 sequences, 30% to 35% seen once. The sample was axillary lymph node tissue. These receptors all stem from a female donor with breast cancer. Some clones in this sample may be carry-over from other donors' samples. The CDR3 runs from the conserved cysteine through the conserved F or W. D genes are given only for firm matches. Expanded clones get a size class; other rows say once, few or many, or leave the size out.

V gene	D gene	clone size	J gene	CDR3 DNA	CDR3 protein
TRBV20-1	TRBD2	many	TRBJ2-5	TGCAGTGCTAGGTTGGCTAGCGGGAATTCGTACCAAGAGACCCAGTACTTC	CSARLASGNSYQETQYF
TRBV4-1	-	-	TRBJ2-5	TGCGCCAGCAGCCTCGGACTCGTCAGCAGACATAGGGAGACCCGGTACTTC	CASSLGLVSRHRETRYF
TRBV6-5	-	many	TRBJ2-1	TGTGCCAGCAGTTACGGAGGGAGTCCCGGGACTTTTTACAATGAGCAGTTCTTC	CASSYGGSPGTFYNEQFF
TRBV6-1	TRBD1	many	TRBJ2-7	TGTGCCAGCAGTGAAGACCCAACAGGGGAAATCAACGAGCAGTACTTC	CASSEDPTGEINEQYF
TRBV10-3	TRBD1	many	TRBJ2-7	TGTGCCATCAGCCCCCGGGACAGCTACGAGCAGTACTTC	CAISPRDSYEQYF
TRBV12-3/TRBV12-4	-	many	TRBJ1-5	TGTGCCAGCAGTGGGGGACATTTTGGGCGGCCCCAGCATTTT	CASSGGHFGRPQHF
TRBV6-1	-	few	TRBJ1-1	TGTGCCAGCAGTGAGATCGGGAGAACTGAAGCTTTCTTT	CASSEIGRTEAFF
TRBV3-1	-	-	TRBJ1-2	TGCGCCAGCAGCCAACCTAGGGACACTTCTAACTATGGCTACACCTTC	CASSQPRDTSNYGYTF
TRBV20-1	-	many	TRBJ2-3	TGCAGTGCCAGAAGACGCGGGGGCACAGATACGCAGTATTTT	CSARRRGGTDTQYF
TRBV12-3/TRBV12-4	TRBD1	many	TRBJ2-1	TGTGCCAGCAGCCCGGGACAGGGAGAAGTCAATGAGCAGTTCTTC	CASSPGQGEVNEQFF
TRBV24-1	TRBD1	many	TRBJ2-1	TGTGCCACCAGTGATGGGGGGACAGGGAAGGGCAATGAGCAGTTCTTC	CATSDGGTGKGNEQFF
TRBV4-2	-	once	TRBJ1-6	TGTGCCAGCAGCCAAGGCGCGGGGGAGACCCCGGCAGGATCACCCCTCCACTTT	CASSQGAGETPAGSPLHF
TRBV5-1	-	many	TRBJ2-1	TGCGCCAGCAGCCCATGGACCGATTACAATGAGCAGTTCTTC	CASSPWTDYNEQFF
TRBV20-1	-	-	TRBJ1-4	TGCAGTGCTATCGCATTTGAACAGACCACCGGAAAACTGTTTTTT	CSAIAFEQTTGKLFF
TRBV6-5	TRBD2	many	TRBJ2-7	TGTGCCAGCAGTTACGCCGGACTAGCGGGGGATTCTCACGAGCAGTACTTC	CASSYAGLAGDSHEQYF
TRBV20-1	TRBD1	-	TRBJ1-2	TGCAGTGCTAGTGTTGAGGTGACAGGGGTAGGCTACACCTTC	CSASVEVTGVGYTF
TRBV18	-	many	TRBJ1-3	TGTGCCAGCTCACTTACCCCAGATTCCTCTGGAAACACCATATATTTT	CASSLTPDSSGNTIYF
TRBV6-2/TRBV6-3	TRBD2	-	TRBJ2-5	TGTGCCAGCAGTTCCGGGACTAGTGGGCAGACCCAGTACTTC	CASSSGTSGQTQYF
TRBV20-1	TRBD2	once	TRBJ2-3	TGCAGTGCTAGAGATGCCGGCGGGGGGGGCGTGTATTTT	CSARDAGGGGVYF
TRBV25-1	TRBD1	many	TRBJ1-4	TGTGCCAGCAGTACTACGCGGACAGGGTCTAATGAAAAACTGTTTTTT	CASSTTRTGSNEKLFF
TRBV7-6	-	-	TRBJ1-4	-	CASSLGLKNTEAFFGQGNNEKLFF
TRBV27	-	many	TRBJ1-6	TGTGCCAGCAGTTTAGACCCCTGGTCACCCCTCCACTTT	CASSLDPWSPLHF
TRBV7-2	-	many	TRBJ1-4	TGTGCCAGCGGTCCAACCGGGTCTCTAGGGAAAAGACTGTTTTTT	CASGPTGSLGKRLFF
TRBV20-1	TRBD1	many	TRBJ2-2	TGCAGTGCCCCCGGACAGGGGGCTTTGGACGGGGAGCTGTTTTTT	CSAPGQGALDGELFF
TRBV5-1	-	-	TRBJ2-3	TGCGCCAGCAGCCCCGTGGCGCGGCCCACAGATACGCAGTATTTT	CASSPVARPTDTQYF
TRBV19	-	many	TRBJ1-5	TGTGCCAGTAATAATCTTAACAGCAATCAGCCCCAGCATTTT	CASNNLNSNQPQHF
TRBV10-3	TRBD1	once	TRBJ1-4	TGTGCCATCAGTGAGGGTAGGGGACAGGGTCTGTTTTTT	CAISEGRGQGLFF
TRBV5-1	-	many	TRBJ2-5	TGCGCCAGCAGCTACCGGGACTGGGAGACCCAGTACTTC	CASSYRDWETQYF
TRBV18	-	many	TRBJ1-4	TGTGCCAGCTCACCCTTAGGGACCGGAGAAAAACTGTTTTTT	CASSPLGTGEKLFF
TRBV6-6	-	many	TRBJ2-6	TGTGCCAGCAGTCTTCCAGGGGGGACCAAGAGCTCTGGGGCCAACGTCCTGACTTTC	CASSLPGGTKSSGANVLTF
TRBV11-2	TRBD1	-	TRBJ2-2	TGTGCCAGCAGGAGCTCCGGGACAGGGAACACCGGGGAGCTGTTTTTT	CASRSSGTGNTGELFF
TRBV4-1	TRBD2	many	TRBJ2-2	TGCGCCAGCAGCCACCCCCCCGGGACTATTAACACCGGGGAGCTGTTTTTT	CASSHPPGTINTGELFF
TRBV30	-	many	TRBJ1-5	TGTGCCTGGGAATCAGGGGAAAATCAGCCCCAGCATTTT	CAWESGENQPQHF
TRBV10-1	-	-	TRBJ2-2	TGCGCCAGCAGTGTCCTAACCGGGGAGCTGTTTTTT	CASSVLTGELFF
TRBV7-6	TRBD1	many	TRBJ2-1	TGTGCCAGCAGCGGGGGACAGGGCTTATCGTCCTACAATGAGCAGTTCTTC	CASSGGQGLSSYNEQFF
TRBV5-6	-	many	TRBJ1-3	TGTGCCAGCAGCTTCCTGACAGCTGGAAACACCATATATTTT	CASSFLTAGNTIYF
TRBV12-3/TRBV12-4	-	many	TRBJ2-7	TGTGCCAGCAGTTATCGGCCCGGGGTCGGCTACGAGCAGTACTTC	CASSYRPGVGYEQYF
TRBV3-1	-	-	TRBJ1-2	TGTGCCAGCAGCCAAGAGGGGCGACGCTACACCTTC	CASSQEGRRYTF
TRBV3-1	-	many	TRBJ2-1	TGTGCCAGCAGCCCGGCCCCGGGACGGACGTGGGAGCAGTTCTTC	CASSPAPGRTWEQFF
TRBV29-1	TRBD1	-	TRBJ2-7	TGCAGCAGCCGAACCGGGACAGGGGGCCGAATCTACGAGCAGTACTTC	CSSRTGTGGRIYEQYF
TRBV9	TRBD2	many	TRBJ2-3	TGTGCCAGCAGCGTAGAAGCGGGGCCCCCAGATACGCAGTATTTT	CASSVEAGPPDTQYF
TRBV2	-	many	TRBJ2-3	TGTGCCAGCAGACTAGGGCCCACAGATACGCAGTATTTT	CASRLGPTDTQYF
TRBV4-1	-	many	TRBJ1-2	TGCGCCAGCAGCCAAGATGAAGCTGCTAACTATGGCTACACCTTC	CASSQDEAANYGYTF
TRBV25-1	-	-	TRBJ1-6	TGTGCCAGCAGTGAGCTGAGACAGGCGGGTTCACCCCTCCACTTT	CASSELRQAGSPLHF
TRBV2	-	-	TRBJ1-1	TGTGCCAGCCCCCCGGGTCAGGACACTGAAGCTTTCTTT	CASPPGQDTEAFF
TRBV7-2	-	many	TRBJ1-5	TGTGCCAGCAGCGTAGGGGTGGGTCAGCCCCAGCATTTT	CASSVGVGQPQHF
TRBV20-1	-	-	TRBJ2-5	TGCAGTCCAGGGTGCCGAGAGACCCAGTACTTC	CSPGCRETQYF
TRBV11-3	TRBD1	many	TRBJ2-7	TGTGCCAGCAGCTTAGAAATGGGCCAGGGGGACTACGAGCAGTACTTC	CASSLEMGQGDYEQYF